The present entry profiles one TCR beta chain with its context. Trimming left V 1 base short and J 7 bases short, with 10 bases between. This CDR3 is 13 amino acids long. Germline V gives CDR1 SGHDN, CDR2 FVKESK. This sample is part of a study of blood T cell repertoires in COVID-19. Background on the study: COVID-19 samples, acute and convalescent, were from the United States, Italy and Spain. PBMCs, B-cell-depleted T cells, or T cells provided the cDNA or gDNA that made up the material.

Per the original data handling: Reference gene primer amplification gave nucleated cell count estimates. Clones were sequenced by immunoSEQ multiplex PCR, and TCRdb holds only the in-frame ones, with some missing. The V and J calls and clone size come from that table; D and trimming were worked out from the DNA. In the table there are under 250,000 clones, around four fifths of which are singletons. The V and J genes are TRBV14 and TRBJ1-2; D gene uncertain. This sequence was found in a man aged 40-55 years with acute or convalescent COVID-19. The material sequenced was peripheral blood. Here the CDR3 DNA reads TGTGCCAGCAGCCAAGTCCGGGGTAGTGGCTACACCTTC. It encodes CASSQVRGSGYTF.